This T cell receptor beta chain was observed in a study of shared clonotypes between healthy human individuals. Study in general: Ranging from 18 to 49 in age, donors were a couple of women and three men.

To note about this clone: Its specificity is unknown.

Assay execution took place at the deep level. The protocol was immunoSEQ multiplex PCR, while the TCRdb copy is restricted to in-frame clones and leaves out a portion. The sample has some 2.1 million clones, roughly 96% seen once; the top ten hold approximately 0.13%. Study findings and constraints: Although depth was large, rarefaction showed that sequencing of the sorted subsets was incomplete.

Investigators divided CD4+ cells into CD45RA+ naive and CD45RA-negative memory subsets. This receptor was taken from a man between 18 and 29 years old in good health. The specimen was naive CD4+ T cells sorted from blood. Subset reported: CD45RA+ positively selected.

Written as DNA, the CDR3 is TGTGCCTGGAGCAAGGGAACGGGAGCACCTTACAATGAGCAGTTCTTC. This translates into CAWSKGTGAPYNEQFF. V gene TRBV30 combines with J gene TRBJ2-1; a weak D match, TRBD2 (6 bases). The CDR3 has 16 amino acids. The germline V gene has CDR1 GTSNPN and CDR2 SVGIG (reference sequence). V was trimmed by 3 bases and J by 4 bases, leaving 19 bases between them.